This T cell receptor (beta chain) was recorded in a study of T cell responses to AZD1222 COVID-19 vaccine. Study-wide context: Pooling of second doses given at about 4 or about 12 weeks was done. Notes on the study in general: Baseline seropositivity occurred in only a handful of AZD1222 recipients. Regions left unmutated in variants are reportedly the target of nearly half of spike-specific TCRs.

The CDR3 is 15 residues long. Trimming took 4 bases from V and 5 from J; bases not matched to a gene: 9. The V gene's germline CDR1 is KGHDR and CDR2 SFDVKD. Using immunoSEQ multiplex PCR, the repertoire was profiled, and TCRdb retains in-frame clones only, with some absent. The sample lists about 120,000 clones, just over 85% occurring once. Of note for this clone: Its antigen remains unidentified.

The clonotype was recovered from an adult in good health. Sample: peripheral blood, taken on day 0 of AZD1222 vaccination. The chain carries TRBV24-1 and TRBJ2-7, with TRBD2 identical over 8 bases. In DNA, the CDR3 is TGTGCCACCAGTGACAACGGACTAGCAGCCCACGAGCAGTACTTC. This sequence encodes CATSDNGLAAHEQYF.